Listed below are T cell receptor beta chains from one sample, sequenced in a study of radiation and T cells in renal cell carcinoma. Using immunoSEQ multiplex PCR, the repertoire was profiled, and TCRdb retains in-frame clones only, with some absent. The sample carries some 140,000 clones, about 88% recorded once. The specimen was blood, collected from a patient whose treatment included radiotherapy and nephrectomy. All receptors come from a woman between 45 and 60 years old with renal cell carcinoma. Each CDR3 is given with its conserved first and last residue. The order of the fields is clone size, D gene, V gene, J gene, CDR3 protein, CDR3 DNA. D genes are given only for firm matches. Not every row has a clone size; where given, it reads once, few, many or a size class.

.	TRBD1	TRBV10-1	TRBJ1-2	CASSLDRAGSNYGYTF	TGCGCCAGCAGCCTGGACAGGGCTGGTTCCAACTATGGCTACACCTTC
.	TRBD1	TRBV19	TRBJ2-1	CASRLLTGEASYNEQFF	TGTGCCAGTAGGCTACTCACAGGGGAAGCCTCCTACAATGAGCAGTTCTTC
.	TRBD1	TRBV9	TRBJ2-5	CASSVDGTGQRGTQYF	TGTGCCAGCAGCGTAGACGGGACAGGACAGAGGGGGACCCAGTACTTC
.	.	TRBV2	TRBJ1-1	CASTKEGYTEAFF	TGTGCCAGCACCAAGGAGGGCTACACTGAAGCTTTCTTT
.	TRBD1	TRBV10-3	TRBJ1-1	CAISESGTGENTEAFF	TGTGCCATCAGTGAGTCTGGGACAGGGGAGAACACTGAAGCTTTCTTT
.	.	TRBV4-1	TRBJ1-2	CASSQVFGTGYGYTF	TGCGCCAGCAGCCAAGTTTTCGGAACGGGCTATGGCTACACCTTC
once	.	TRBV7-9	TRBJ1-2	CASSLVGIDYGYTF	TGTGCCAGCAGCTTAGTCGGGATCGACTATGGCTACACCTTC
.	.	TRBV5-5	TRBJ2-5	CASSWGDEGFETQYF	TGTGCCAGCAGCTGGGGGGATGAGGGATTCGAGACCCAGTACTTC
.	.	TRBV7-2	TRBJ2-2	CASSSLGGDTGELFF	TGTGCCAGCAGCTCCCTCGGGGGAGACACCGGGGAGCTGTTTTTT
.	.	TRBV29-1	TRBJ2-2	CSVEQDVGPGELFF	TGCAGCGTTGAGCAGGACGTAGGACCCGGGGAGCTGTTTTTT
once	TRBD1	TRBV9	TRBJ2-7	CASSVGDRGYEQYF	TGTGCCAGCAGCGTCGGCGACAGGGGCTACGAGCAGTACTTC
.	TRBD1	TRBV2	TRBJ1-5	CASSGDRGLSSNQPQHF	TGTGCCAGCAGCGGGGACAGGGGGCTTTCTAGCAATCAGCCCCAGCATTTT
.	.	TRBV7-9	TRBJ1-2	CASSFFGGLYDGYTF	TGTGCCAGCAGCTTCTTCGGGGGGCTGTATGATGGCTACACCTTC
.	.	TRBV6-6	TRBJ2-7	CASSEGGASSYEQYF	TGTGCCAGCAGTGAGGGGGGGGCAAGCTCCTACGAGCAGTACTTC
few	.	TRBV5-1	TRBJ1-3	CASSQPEGDTIYF	TGCGCCAGCAGCCAGCCGGAGGGGGACACCATATATTTT
once	.	TRBV6-4	TRBJ2-1	CASSDQGRNEQFF	TGTGCCAGCAGTGATCAGGGGAGGAATGAGCAGTTCTTC
once	.	TRBV6-1	TRBJ2-2	CASSGSSRTGELFF	TGTGCCAGCAGTGGGTCAAGCAGAACCGGGGAGCTGTTTTTT
.	TRBD2	TRBV5-4	TRBJ2-3	CASSMLAAGDTQYF	TGTGCCAGCAGCATGCTAGCGGCGGGGGATACGCAGTATTTT
.	TRBD1	TRBV19	TRBJ1-4	CASRGQGWTNEKLFF	TGTGCCAGTAGAGGACAGGGTTGGACTAATGAAAAACTGTTTTTT
.	.	TRBV14	TRBJ1-3	CASSQERTQGYSGNTIYF	TGTGCCAGCAGCCAAGAACGGACCCAGGGTTACTCTGGAAACACCATATATTTT
.	.	TRBV2	TRBJ2-7	CASSVVSGPYEQYF	TGTGCCAGCTCGGTGGTTAGCGGACCCTACGAGCAGTACTTC
.	.	TRBV5-5	TRBJ1-4	CASSLPPASEKLFF	TGTGCCAGCAGCTTACCTCCGGCGAGTGAAAAACTGTTTTTT
.	.	TRBV10-3	TRBJ2-2	CAIGGGGELFF	TGTGCCATCGGGGGAGGCGGGGAGCTGTTTTTT
.	.	TRBV29-1	TRBJ2-5	CSVEDLGSGETQYF	TGCAGCGTTGAAGATCTTGGCAGTGGAGAGACCCAGTACTTC
few	.	TRBV18	TRBJ1-5	CASSPGHLSNQPQHF	TGTGCCAGCTCACCAGGACACCTAAGCAATCAGCCCCAGCATTTT
few	.	TRBV12-5	TRBJ1-6	CASGYTGQGSPLHF	TGTGCTAGTGGTTACACCGGTCAGGGGTCACCCCTCCACTTT
.	TRBD1	TRBV5-4	TRBJ1-1	CASSPQTGYTEAFF	TGTGCCAGCAGCCCCCAGACAGGGTACACTGAAGCTTTCTTT
.	TRBD2	TRBV6-5	TRBJ2-1	CASSYSVAGGYEQFF	TGTGCCAGCAGTTACTCGGTAGCGGGGGGCTATGAGCAGTTCTTC
.	.	TRBV6-6	TRBJ1-4	CATNRGYEGEKLFF	TGTGCCACCAACCGCGGGTATGAAGGAGAAAAACTGTTTTTT
.	TRBD1	TRBV19	TRBJ1-1	CASRNRGNTEAFF	TGTGCCAGTAGAAACAGGGGAAACACTGAAGCTTTCTTT
.	.	TRBV7-9	TRBJ2-6	CASSSPTGANVLTF	TGTGCCAGCAGCTCCCCGACTGGGGCCAACGTCCTGACTTTC
.	TRBD2	TRBV29-1	TRBJ2-3	CSGRLAGGRRADTQYF	TGCAGCGGGCGACTAGCGGGGGGGAGGAGGGCAGATACGCAGTATTTT
.	.	TRBV7-9	TRBJ1-5	CASSSQGGDQPQHF	TGTGCCAGCAGCTCTCAGGGTGGGGACCAGCCCCAGCATTTT
.	.	TRBV2	TRBJ1-5	CASRMSDRPYQPQHF	TGTGCCAGCAGGATGAGCGACAGGCCGTATCAGCCCCAGCATTTT
.	.	TRBV2	TRBJ1-1	CASSEILRGEAFF	TGTGCCAGCAGTGAAATACTCAGGGGAGAAGCTTTCTTT
.	.	TRBV6-5	TRBJ1-2	CASSYSVRGSRGGYTF	TGTGCCAGCAGTTACTCGGTTAGGGGCAGCCGCGGGGGCTACACCTTC
.	TRBD1	TRBV7-2	TRBJ2-5	CASSTTGFQETQYF	TGTGCCAGCAGCACGACAGGGTTCCAAGAGACCCAGTACTTC
.	.	TRBV18	TRBJ1-6	CASSPRNRILSYNSPLHF	TGTGCCAGCTCACCACGGAACAGGATTCTATCCTATAATTCACCCCTCCACTTT
once	.	TRBV5-1	TRBJ1-4	CASSSGARETNEKLFF	TGCGCCAGCAGCTCCGGGGCGCGGGAGACTAATGAAAAACTGTTTTTT
hyperexpanded	.	TRBV10-3	TRBJ1-1	CAISEFRDTDLNTEAFF	TGTGCCATCAGTGAGTTCCGGGACACAGACCTGAACACTGAAGCTTTCTTT
few	.	TRBV18	TRBJ1-1	CASQSDRLNTEAFF	TGTGCCAGCCAATCCGACAGGTTGAACACTGAAGCTTTCTTT
.	TRBD2	TRBV10-2	TRBJ2-1	CASTTSGMGEQFF	TGCGCCAGTACGACTAGCGGTATGGGGGAGCAGTTCTTC
.	TRBD2	TRBV19	TRBJ2-7	CASSRGVGLSYEQYF	TGTGCCAGTAGTCGGGGGGTCGGACTCTCTTACGAGCAGTACTTC
.	.	TRBV7-6	TRBJ2-3	CASSLRGSTDTQYF	TGTGCCAGCAGCCTTCGAGGGAGCACAGATACGCAGTATTTT
.	TRBD1	TRBV6-5	TRBJ2-1	CASSYSRGTGYNEQFF	TGTGCCAGCAGTTACTCGCGAGGGACAGGTTACAATGAGCAGTTCTTC
.	TRBD1	TRBV28	TRBJ1-5	CAAEGAVGQPQHF	TGTGCAGCGGAGGGGGCGGTTGGACAGCCCCAGCATTTT
.	.	TRBV6-6	TRBJ1-2	CASSYQDGYYGYTF	TGTGCCAGCAGTTACCAAGACGGCTACTATGGCTACACCTTC
.	TRBD1	TRBV2	TRBJ1-6	CASRDRDSNNSPLHF	TGTGCCAGCAGGGATAGGGACAGTAATAATTCACCCCTCCACTTT